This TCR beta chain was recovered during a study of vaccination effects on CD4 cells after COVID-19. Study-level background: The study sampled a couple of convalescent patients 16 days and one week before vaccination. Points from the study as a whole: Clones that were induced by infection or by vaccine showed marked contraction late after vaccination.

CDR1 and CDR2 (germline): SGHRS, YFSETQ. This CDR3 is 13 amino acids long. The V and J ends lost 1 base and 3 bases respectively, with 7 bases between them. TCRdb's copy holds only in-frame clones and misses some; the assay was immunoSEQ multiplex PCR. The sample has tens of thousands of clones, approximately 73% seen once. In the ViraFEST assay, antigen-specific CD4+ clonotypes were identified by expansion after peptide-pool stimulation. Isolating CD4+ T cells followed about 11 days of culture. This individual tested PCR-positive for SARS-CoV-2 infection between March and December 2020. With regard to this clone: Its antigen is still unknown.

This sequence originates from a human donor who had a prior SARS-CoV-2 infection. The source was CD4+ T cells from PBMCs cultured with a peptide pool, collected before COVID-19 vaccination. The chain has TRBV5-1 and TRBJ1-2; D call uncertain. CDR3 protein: CASSLRYDYGYTF. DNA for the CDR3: TGCGCCAGCAGCTTGCGGTATGACTATGGCTACACCTTC.